A single sample is the source of the 16 T cell receptor beta chains below, sequenced in a study of STAT5B mutations in CD4+ large granular lymphocyte leukemia. Assay used: immunoSEQ multiplex PCR; TCRdb lists only in-frame clones, some missing. The sample lists approximately 31,000 clones, less than 75% occurring once. The specimen sequenced was CD4+ T cells from blood buffy coats. These receptors were collected from a human donor in good health.

This sequence joins TRBV5-1 and TRBJ2-5; TRBD1 agrees at 8 bases. Germline V gives CDR1 SGHRS, CDR2 YFSETQ. V shed 2 bases and J 2 bases; nucleotides not matched to a gene: 8. The CDR3 is 16 residues long. For the CDR3, the DNA is TGCGCCAGCAGCTTTGGGACAGGTTCGGGGCAAGAGACCCAGTACTTC. This gives the protein CASSFGTGSGQETQYF. Full variable domain (remainder filled in from reference TRBV5-1 and TRBJ2-5): KAGVTQTPRYLIKTRGQQVTLSCSPISGHRSVSWYQQTPGQGLQFLFEYFSETQRNKGNFPGRFSGRQFSNSRSEMNVSTLELGDSALYLCASSFGTGSGQETQYFGPGTRLLVL.

The gene calls are TRBV20-1 and TRBJ2-5, with D hard to call. V was cut by 7 bases and J by 1 base, with 7 bases left in between. The CDR3 loop spans 11 amino acids. Germline V gives CDR1 DFQATT, CDR2 SNEGSKA (reference sequence). The CDR3 spells CSVGFQETQYF. The CDR3 DNA reads TGCAGTGTGGGGTTCCAAGAGACCCAGTACTTC.

The V call is TRBV7-2, the J call TRBJ1-2, with no clear D. The CDR3 is 15 residues long. The germline V gene has CDR1 SGHTA and CDR2 FQGNSA. Trimming cost V 5 bases and J 1 base, with 14 bases left between them. CDR3 sequence: CASSPSGSLNYGYTF. The DNA of the CDR3 is TGTGCCAGCAGCCCAAGCGGAAGTCTTAACTATGGCTACACCTTC.

This sequence joins TRBV28 and TRBJ2-7; 10 positions agree with TRBD2. CDR3 length: 15 amino acids. Germline values: CDR1 MDHEN, CDR2 SYDVKM. V was pared by 5 bases and J by 3 bases, with 7 bases of the junction left unmatched. CDR3 sequence reads: CASSDPSGGVYEQYF. In DNA, the CDR3 is TGTGCCAGCAGTGACCCTAGCGGGGGTGTCTACGAGCAGTACTTC.

The chain carries TRBV29-1 and TRBJ1-2; D remains unclear. Trimming removed 3 bases at V and 8 bases at J, with 22 bases between. CDR1 is SQVTM and CDR2 is ANQGSEA in the germline V gene. This CDR3 is built from 15 residues. The CDR3 coding sequence is TGCAGCGTTGACCCATTTGAGGGCGGCCTCAGGGGCTACACCTTC. Translated, it gives CSVDPFEGGLRGYTF. Together with reference TRBV29-1 and TRBJ1-2, the CDR3 gives the full variable domain: SAVISQKPSRDICQRGTSLTIQCQVDSQVTMMFWYRQQPGQSLTLIATANQGSEATYESGFVIDKFPISRPNLTFSTLTVSNMSPEDSSIYLCSVDPFEGGLRGYTFGSGTRLTVV.

The chain is built from TRBV7-6 and TRBJ2-7; TRBD2 matches 10 bases. Germline trimming cut 3 bases from V and 4 bases from J; bases unmatched to any gene: 3. The germline CDR1 and CDR2 sequences are SGHVS and FNYEAQ. The CDR3 sequence is 14 residues long. CDR3 region: CASSFSGGSYEQYF. CDR3 in DNA: TGTGCCAGCAGCTTTAGCGGGGGGAGTTACGAGCAGTACTTC. Together with reference TRBV7-6 and TRBJ2-7, the CDR3 gives the full variable domain: GAGVSQSPRYKVTKRGQDVALRCDPISGHVSLYWYRQALGQGPEFLTYFNYEAQQDKSGLPNDRFSAERPEGSISTLTIQRTEQRDSAMYRCASSFSGGSYEQYFGPGTRLTVT.

This clone was seen a handful of times. The chain carries TRBV6-6 and TRBJ2-7; tentatively, D is TRBD2 (6 bases). Germline V gene lookup returns CDR1 MNHNY and CDR2 SVGAGI (reference sequence). V lost 6 bases and J 6 bases, leaving 12 bases between the germline ends. The CDR3 runs 12 residues. The CDR3 nucleotides read TGTGCCAGCAGACCTTGGCGGGGCGAGCAGTACTTC. Amino acid sequence: CASRPWRGEQYF.

This clone has only a few counts. The chain has TRBV19 and TRBJ1-2, with D unclear. V lost 7 bases and J 0 bases, leaving 9 bases between the germline ends. There are 13 residues in the CDR3. Germline loops: CDR1 LNHDA, CDR2 SQIVND (reference sequence). The CDR3 sequence is CASTFTANYGYTF. CDR3 DNA sequence: TGTGCCAGTACGTTTACGGCTAACTATGGCTACACCTTC.

The rearrangement links TRBV15 to TRBJ2-4, with D possibly matching TRBD1 (6 bases). Germline CDR1 and CDR2: LNHNV and YYDKDF (reference sequence). V was trimmed by 1 base and J by 1 base, leaving 8 bases between them. The length of the CDR3 is 15 residues. This CDR3 reads CATSRVQGAKNIQYF. In DNA, the CDR3 is TGTGCCACCAGCAGAGTTCAGGGGGCCAAAAACATTCAGTACTTC.

The chain couples TRBV19 to TRBJ2-5; D might be TRBD2 (6 bases). Germline loops: CDR1 LNHDA, CDR2 SQIVND (reference sequence). The CDR3 sequence is 13 residues long. The V and J ends lost 5 bases and 2 bases respectively, with 9 bases between them. CDR3 DNA sequence: TGTGCCAGTAGTTTGGGACTTCAAGAGACCCAGTACTTC. It encodes CASSLGLQETQYF.

This clone showed up just a few times. The gene calls are TRBV19 and TRBJ1-5, with a possible D match to TRBD1 (5 bases). Trimming cost V 10 bases and J 2 bases, with 15 bases left between them. The V gene's germline CDR1 is LNHDA and CDR2 SQIVND (reference sequence). The CDR3 consists of 14 residues. This CDR3 is CATDEGIGNQPQHF. In nucleotides, the CDR3 is TGTGCCACCGATGAGGGGATAGGCAATCAGCCCCAGCATTTT. The whole variable domain, filled in from reference TRBV19 and TRBJ1-5, reads DGGITQSPKYLFRKEGQNVTLSCEQNLNHDAMYWYRQDPGQGLRLIYYSQIVNDFQKGDIAEGYSVSREKKESFPLTVTSAQKNPTAFYLCATDEGIGNQPQHFGDGTRLSIL.

This chain links TRBV2 with TRBJ2-2; TRBD2 is a possible D gene (5 bases). Trimming took off 0 bases at V and 5 bases at J, with 16 bases between the two ends. The CDR3 covers 17 residues. Germline values: CDR1 SNHLY, CDR2 FYNNEI. The CDR3 spells CASSEAFYEGRTGELFF. CDR3 in DNA: TGTGCCAGCAGTGAAGCCTTTTATGAGGGCCGGACCGGGGAGCTGTTTTTT.

V usage is TRBV5-4 and J usage is TRBJ2-2; the D gene is possibly TRBD1 (5 bases). The CDR3 spans 15 residues. V lost 0 bases to trimming and J lost 6 bases, with 12 bases between them. Per the germline V gene, CDR1 is SGHNT and CDR2 is YYREEE (reference sequence). The CDR3 sequence: CASSLGLGVSGELFF. The CDR3 coding sequence is TGTGCCAGCAGCTTGGGTCTAGGGGTTTCCGGGGAGCTGTTTTTT.

The chain couples TRBV5-1 to TRBJ2-3, with no clear D. There are 16 residues in the CDR3. Trimming shortened V by 0 bases and J by 2 bases, and 13 bases separated the two germline ends. Per the germline V gene, CDR1 is SGHRS and CDR2 is YFSETQ. The CDR3: CASSLEGRLNTDTQYF. The CDR3 coding sequence is TGCGCCAGCAGCTTGGAGGGCAGGCTGAACACAGATACGCAGTATTTT.

The chain combines TRBV5-6 with TRBJ2-6; D unclear. Trimming left V 3 bases short and J 0 bases short, with 19 bases between. The CDR3 consists of 19 residues. Germline assignment: CDR1 SGHDT and CDR2 YYEEEE. The chain's CDR3 is CASSSYEAYLLSGANVLTF. CDR3 bases: TGTGCCAGCAGCTCCTATGAGGCTTATCTACTCTCTGGGGCCAACGTCCTGACTTTC.

This clone was observed a single time. CDR3 nucleotide sequence: TGTGCCAGCGCCGGGGACTCCTACGAGCAGTACTTC. This encodes CASAGDSYEQYF. The V and J genes are TRBV28 and TRBJ2-7; D is possibly TRBD2 (5 bases). CDR3 size: 12 residues. Germline loops: CDR1 MDHEN, CDR2 SYDVKM. Trimming cost V 8 bases and J 0 bases, with 8 bases left between them.